The 8 T cell receptor beta chains below all came from one sample that was sequenced in a study of blood T cell repertoires in COVID-19. Some clones are missing from TCRdb's copy, which holds only in-frame ones; the method was immunoSEQ multiplex PCR. The profile covers some 75,000 clones, with 88% appearing a single time and around 2.7% taken by the ten largest. Sample: peripheral blood. These TCRs come from a man between 65 and 80 years old with active or convalescent COVID-19.

This clone was picked up one time. The rearrangement joins TRBV27 to TRBJ2-2, with TRBD1 identical over 11 bases. Trimming took 0 bases from V and 7 from J; bases not matched to a gene: 10. This CDR3 is 18 amino acids long. Per the germline V gene, CDR1 is MNHEY and CDR2 is SMNVEV (reference sequence). DNA for the CDR3: TGTGCCAGCAGTTTATCCGGGTTTGGGACAGGGGGGGGCGGGGAGCTGTTTTTT. This sequence encodes CASSLSGFGTGGGGELFF.

The rearrangement joins TRBV6-5 to TRBJ1-2; D might be TRBD1 (5 bases). The V and J ends lost 6 bases and 0 bases respectively, with 11 bases between them. This CDR3 has 14 amino acids. CDR1 MNHEY and CDR2 SVGAGI come from the germline V gene. The CDR3 sequence is CASRNRRPNYGYTF. CDR3 DNA: TGTGCCAGCAGGAACAGGCGTCCTAACTATGGCTACACCTTC.

The rearrangement joins TRBV18 to TRBJ1-6; a possible D gene is TRBD1 (5 bases). With 3 bases removed from V and 14 bases from J, the gap between germline ends came to 11 bases. Germline values: CDR1 KGHSH, CDR2 LQKENI. The CDR3 contains 12 residues. Written as DNA, the CDR3 is TGTGCCAGCTCACCCCAGGGTGAAGCCCTCCACTTT. It encodes CASSPQGEALHF.

This clone was recorded a few times. The chain uses TRBV6-6 and TRBJ1-1, with a weak D call TRBD1 (5 bases). The CDR3 sequence is 12 residues long. Trimming cost V 7 bases and J 4 bases, with 10 bases left between them. In germline, CDR1 is MNHNY, CDR2 SVGAGI (reference sequence). As DNA, the CDR3 is TGTGCCAGCACCCCCAGGGCCACTGAAGCTTTCTTT. It translates to CASTPRATEAFF.

The rearrangement uses TRBV2 and TRBJ2-3; 11 bases agree with TRBD2. V was clipped by 5 bases and J by 5 bases; unmatched bases: 9. Germline V lookup: CDR1 SNHLY, CDR2 FYNNEI. The CDR3 is 16 residues long. CDR3 region: CASSKLAGAVGDTQYF. In DNA, the CDR3 is TGTGCCAGCAGTAAACTAGCGGGAGCCGTGGGAGATACGCAGTATTTT.

This chain links TRBV19 with TRBJ1-5, with unresolved D. V was trimmed by 0 bases and J by 0 bases, leaving 9 bases between them. The CDR3 runs 16 residues. Per the germline V gene, CDR1 is LNHDA and CDR2 is SQIVND (reference sequence). CDR3 in amino acids: CASSIESGYSNQPQHF. The CDR3 coding sequence is TGTGCCAGTAGTATAGAGTCGGGTTATAGCAATCAGCCCCAGCATTTT.

This clone occurred once. The chain recombines TRBV6-2 or TRBV6-3 with TRBJ2-2; TRBD1 might be the D (5 bases). V lost 2 bases and J lost 1, with 17 bases in between. The CDR3 totals 18 residues. The germline CDR1 and CDR2 sequences are MNHEY and SVGEGT. CDR3 loop: CASSYKIGVTVNTGELFF. The CDR3 nucleotides are TGTGCCAGCAGTTACAAGATAGGTGTGACAGTGAACACCGGGGAGCTGTTTTTT.

The V gene is TRBV5-6, the J gene TRBJ1-2, with D perhaps TRBD1 (6 bases). V was pared by 1 base and J by 5 bases, with 15 bases between. The V gene's germline CDR1 is SGHDT and CDR2 YYEEEE. The CDR3 runs to 15 residues. The CDR3 DNA reads as TGTGCCAGCAGCTTGTTGACAGGTGGGGAGTATGGCTACACCTTC. It is translated as CASSLLTGGEYGYTF.